The 23 T cell receptor beta chains below come from one sample, sequenced in a study of blood T cell repertoires in COVID-19. Repertoires were generated with immunoSEQ multiplex PCR, while TCRdb's copy carries only in-frame clones and drops some. The profile shows around 310,000 clones, around 90% of them singletons. The specimen sequenced was peripheral blood. Receptors were obtained from a woman in her 30s with COVID-19, enrolled during active disease.

This chain links TRBV6-5 with TRBJ1-4; D is uncertain. Per the germline V gene, CDR1 is MNHEY and CDR2 is SVGAGI. V gave up 5 bases and J gave up 8 bases, with 12 bases separating them. The CDR3 loop spans 13 amino acids. The CDR3 sequence: CASSIGGFEKLFF. For the CDR3, the DNA is TGTGCCAGCAGTATTGGCGGGTTCGAAAAACTGTTTTTT.

The gene calls are TRBV4-3 and TRBJ2-3; D is possibly TRBD2 (7 bases). V lost 0 bases and J lost 8, with 12 bases in between. The CDR3 length is 14 residues. Germline V gives CDR1 LGHNA, CDR2 YSLEER. The CDR3 DNA reads as TGCGCCAGCAGCCAAGATGGGGGCGGGAGTACGCAGTATTTT. This gives the protein CASSQDGGGSTQYF.

The chain is built from TRBV6-5 and TRBJ1-2; 7 bases align to TRBD1. J was trimmed by 2 bases and V by 10 bases; bases with no gene match: 4. Germline V gene lookup returns CDR1 MNHEY and CDR2 SVGAGI. The CDR3 spans 12 residues. The CDR3 region has the DNA TGTGCCACCTCCAGGGGGAACTATGGCTACACCTTC. Translating gives CATSRGNYGYTF.

This chain uses TRBV30 with TRBJ1-6; D is unclear. The V end was cut by 2 bases, the J end by 10 bases, with 9 bases between. CDR1 is GTSNPN, CDR2 SVGIG, per germline (reference sequence). CDR3 length equals 12 residues. The CDR3 DNA reads as TGTGCCTGGAGTCCCCTGGGCTCACCCCTCCACTTT. It codes for CAWSPLGSPLHF.

The chain joins TRBV3-1 (or the pseudogene TRBV3-2) to TRBJ1-6; 8 nucleotides align to TRBD1. The germline CDR1 and CDR2 sequences are LGHDT and YNNKEL (reference sequence). V trimming: 5 bases; J trimming: 5 bases; junction bases outside the gene matches: 8. CDR3 length: 16 residues. The CDR3, as DNA: TGTGCCAGCAGCACCCGGACAGGGCGCCATAATTCACCCCTCCACTTT. It codes for CASSTRTGRHNSPLHF.

This chain joins TRBV6-5 and TRBJ1-3, with D uncertain. CDR1 MNHEY and CDR2 SVGAGI come from the germline V gene. The CDR3 is made up of 11 amino acids. Trimming took 9 bases from V and 2 from J, leaving 5 bases between them. CDR3 region: CASLAGNTIYF. The CDR3 DNA is TGTGCCAGTTTAGCTGGAAACACCATATATTTT.

This rearrangement joins TRBV18 to TRBJ2-7; 7 bases agree with TRBD2. The CDR3 runs to 14 residues. The junction had 9 bases not matched to a gene; V was cut back by 6 bases and J by 4 bases. The germline gives CDR1 KGHSH, CDR2 LQKENI. CDR3 in amino acids: CASSPAGRRYEQYF. The DNA of the CDR3 is TGTGCCAGCTCTCCCGCCGGGAGGAGGTACGAGCAGTACTTC.

The chain combines TRBV19 with TRBJ1-5, with 11 bases identical to TRBD1. The V gene's germline CDR1 is LNHDA and CDR2 SQIVND (reference sequence). Trimming at V came to 3 bases and at J to 5 bases, leaving 3 bases not matched to a gene. The CDR3 extends over 15 amino acids. CDR3 coding DNA: TGTGCCAGTAGTATCAGGACAGGGGGCTATCAGCCCCAGCATTTT. This codes for CASSIRTGGYQPQHF.

The chain combines TRBV28 with TRBJ2-7; maybe TRBD2 (5 bases). Trimming stripped 8 bases from V and 2 bases from J, with 13 bases between. The CDR3 runs 13 residues. CDR1 and CDR2 from the germline V gene are MDHEN and SYDVKM. This CDR3 reads CASGRMVAYEQYF. The CDR3 DNA reads TGTGCCAGCGGGAGAATGGTCGCCTACGAGCAGTACTTC.

The chain joins TRBV18 to TRBJ2-7, with a weak D call TRBD1 (5 bases). Germline loops: CDR1 KGHSH, CDR2 LQKENI. Trimming pared 2 bases from V and 2 bases from J, leaving 16 bases between. CDR3 length equals 16 residues. CDR3 DNA: TGTGCCAGCTCACCATCTAGGAACAGGCGAACCTACGAGCAGTACTTC. As protein: CASSPSRNRRTYEQYF.

This rearrangement joins TRBV5-6 to TRBJ2-1; 9 nucleotides agree with TRBD2. J was trimmed by 10 bases and V by 4 bases; bases with no gene match: 6. The CDR3 runs to 13 residues. The germline V gene has CDR1 SGHDT and CDR2 YYEEEE. The CDR3 region is CASSLGLAPEQFF. Written as DNA, the CDR3 is TGTGCCAGCAGCCTCGGACTAGCGCCCGAGCAGTTCTTC.

The rearrangement uses TRBV2 and TRBJ2-6, with D perhaps matching TRBD1 (5 bases). Germline V gene lookup returns CDR1 SNHLY and CDR2 FYNNEI. The V end was cut by 4 bases, the J end by 0 bases, with 16 bases between. The CDR3 length is 18 residues. CDR3 protein: CASSGGRYGFSGANVLTF. The CDR3 nucleotides read TGTGCCAGCAGTGGGGGCCGGTACGGGTTCTCTGGGGCCAACGTCCTGACTTTC.

The CDR3 DNA sequence: TGTGCCAGCAGCTTCTGGGACAGGACACGGGAAGGCACCGGGGAGCTGTTTTTT. Amino acid sequence: CASSFWDRTREGTGELFF. The chain carries TRBV5-6 and TRBJ2-2; 8 bases are shared with TRBD1. V was pared by 2 bases and J by 4 bases, with 13 bases of the junction left unmatched. The germline V gene encodes CDR1 SGHDT and CDR2 YYEEEE. CDR3 length: 18 amino acids.

V usage is TRBV21-1 and J usage is TRBJ1-6; TRBD1, the D gene given by the table, was not confirmed from the DNA. TRBV21-1 is a pseudogene locus. This CDR3 region has 17 residues. The CDR3: CASTQDSKFPGNSPLHF. The CDR3 bases are TGTGCCAGCACCCAGGACAGTAAATTCCCGGGGAATTCACCCCTCCACTTT.

V gene TRBV7-6 combines with J gene TRBJ2-3, with 13 bases fitting TRBD2. Germline loops: CDR1 SGHVS, CDR2 FNYEAQ. V shed 2 bases, J shed 2 bases, and the junction held 7 bases outside the gene matches. CDR3 length: 18 amino acids. The CDR3 coding sequence is TGTGCCAGCAGCTTACTCGCGACTAGCGGGAGGTACACAGATACGCAGTATTTT. Its translation is CASSLLATSGRYTDTQYF. The full variable domain, rest sourced from reference TRBV7-6 and TRBJ2-3, is GAGVSQSPRYKVTKRGQDVALRCDPISGHVSLYWYRQALGQGPEFLTYFNYEAQQDKSGLPNDRFSAERPEGSISTLTIQRTEQRDSAMYRCASSLLATSGRYTDTQYFGPGTRLTVL.

The chain uses TRBV6-5 and TRBJ1-1, with D tentatively TRBD1 (5 bases). The CDR3 has 15 residues. Trimming removed 8 bases from V and 6 bases from J, with 22 bases in between. CDR1 and CDR2 (germline): MNHEY, SVGAGI. The CDR3 DNA reads as TGTGCCAGCGGAGAAATGACAGTTGGTGGGGCTGAAGCTTTCTTT. This gives the protein CASGEMTVGGAEAFF.

This chain uses TRBV20-1 with TRBJ2-4; D unresolved. Germline V gives CDR1 DFQATT, CDR2 SNEGSKA (reference sequence). This CDR3 contains 12 residues. The V end was cut by 3 bases, the J end by 10 bases, with 13 bases between. CDR3 loop: CSASPRVEIQYF. DNA of the CDR3: TGCAGTGCTAGTCCCCGGGTGGAGATTCAGTACTTC.

The chain joins TRBV11-2 to TRBJ2-1; unclear D gene. Germline V gives CDR1 SGHAT, CDR2 FQNNGV. The length of the CDR3 is 15 residues. The V gene lost 1 base and the J gene lost 0 bases, with 7 bases spanning the gap. CDR3 loop: CASSLGRSSYNEQFF. In DNA form, the CDR3 reads TGTGCCAGCAGCTTAGGCCGGAGCTCCTACAATGAGCAGTTCTTC.

CDR3 bases: TGTGCCAGCAGTGAACCGACAGGGTTCCAAGAGACCCAGTACTTC. It is translated as CASSEPTGFQETQYF. V usage is TRBV6-1 and J usage is TRBJ2-5; 7 nucleotides match TRBD1. This CDR3 spans 15 amino acids. V lost 2 bases to trimming and J lost 1 base; unmatched junction nucleotides: 4. Germline V gene lookup returns CDR1 MNHNS and CDR2 SASEGT.

The chain is built from TRBV6-5 and TRBJ1-5; D uncertain. This CDR3 region has 13 residues. The ends were cut back, 10 bases at V and 5 bases at J, with 15 bases in the middle. From germline, CDR1 is MNHEY and CDR2 SVGAGI. The CDR3 loop is CAICLSPDQPQHF. The DNA of the CDR3 is TGTGCCATCTGTTTGAGTCCTGATCAGCCCCAGCATTTT.

V is TRBV4-3 and J is TRBJ2-5; 8 bases map to TRBD1. Per germline, CDR1 LGHNA and CDR2 YSLEER. V dropped 3 bases and J dropped 1; count of bases not matched to a gene: 4. The CDR3 consists of 15 residues. The DNA for the CDR3 is TGCGCCAGCAGCCAGACTACAGGGGGCCAAGAGACCCAGTACTTC. Translating it yields CASSQTTGGQETQYF.

The chain combines TRBV28 with TRBJ1-5; TRBD1 might be the D (6 bases). Trimming removed 4 bases from V and 4 bases from J, with 14 bases in between. This CDR3 region has 15 residues. Germline V gene sequence: CDR1 MDHEN, CDR2 SYDVKM. The CDR3 loop is CASSSTGIRNQPQHF. In DNA form, the CDR3 reads TGTGCCAGCAGTTCAACAGGGATTCGGAATCAGCCCCAGCATTTT.

This sequence joins TRBV4-3 and TRBJ1-6, with a tentative D call TRBD1 (5 bases). The CDR3 contains 15 residues. From germline, CDR1 is LGHNA and CDR2 YSLEER. The V and J ends lost 0 bases and 7 bases respectively, with 10 bases between them. Here the CDR3 DNA reads TGCGCCAGCAGCCAAGACAGGGCCGGGAATTCACCCCTCCACTTT. It codes for CASSQDRAGNSPLHF.